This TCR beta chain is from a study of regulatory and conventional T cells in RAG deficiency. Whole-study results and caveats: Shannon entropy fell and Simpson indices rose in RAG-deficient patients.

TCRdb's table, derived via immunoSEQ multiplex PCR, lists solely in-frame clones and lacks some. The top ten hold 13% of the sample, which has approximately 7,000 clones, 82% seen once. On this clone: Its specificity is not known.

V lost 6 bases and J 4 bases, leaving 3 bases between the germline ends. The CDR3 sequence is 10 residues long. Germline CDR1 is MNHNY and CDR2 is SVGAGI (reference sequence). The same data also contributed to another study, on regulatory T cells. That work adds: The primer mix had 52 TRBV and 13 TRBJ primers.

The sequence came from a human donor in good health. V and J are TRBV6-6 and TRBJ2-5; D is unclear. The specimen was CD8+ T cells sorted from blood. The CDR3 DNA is TGTGCCAGCAGAGGAGAGACCCAGTACTTC. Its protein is CASRGETQYF.